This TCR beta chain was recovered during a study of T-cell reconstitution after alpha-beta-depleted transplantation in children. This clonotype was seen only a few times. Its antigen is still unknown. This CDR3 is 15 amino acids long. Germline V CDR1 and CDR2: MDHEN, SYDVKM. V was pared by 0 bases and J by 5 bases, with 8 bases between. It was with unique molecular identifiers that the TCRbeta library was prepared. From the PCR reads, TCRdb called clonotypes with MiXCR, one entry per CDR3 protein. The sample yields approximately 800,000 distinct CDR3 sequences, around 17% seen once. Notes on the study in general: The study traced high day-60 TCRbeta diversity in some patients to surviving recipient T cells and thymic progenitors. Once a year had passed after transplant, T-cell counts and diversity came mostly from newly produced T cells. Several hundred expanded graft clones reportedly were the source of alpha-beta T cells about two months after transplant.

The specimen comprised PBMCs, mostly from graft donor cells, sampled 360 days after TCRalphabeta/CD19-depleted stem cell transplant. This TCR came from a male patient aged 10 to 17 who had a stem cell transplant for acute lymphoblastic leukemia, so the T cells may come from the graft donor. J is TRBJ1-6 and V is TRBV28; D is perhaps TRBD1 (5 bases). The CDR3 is CASSLWGRDNSPLHF. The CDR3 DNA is TGTGCCAGCAGTTTATGGGGCAGGGATAATTCACCCCTCCACTTT.